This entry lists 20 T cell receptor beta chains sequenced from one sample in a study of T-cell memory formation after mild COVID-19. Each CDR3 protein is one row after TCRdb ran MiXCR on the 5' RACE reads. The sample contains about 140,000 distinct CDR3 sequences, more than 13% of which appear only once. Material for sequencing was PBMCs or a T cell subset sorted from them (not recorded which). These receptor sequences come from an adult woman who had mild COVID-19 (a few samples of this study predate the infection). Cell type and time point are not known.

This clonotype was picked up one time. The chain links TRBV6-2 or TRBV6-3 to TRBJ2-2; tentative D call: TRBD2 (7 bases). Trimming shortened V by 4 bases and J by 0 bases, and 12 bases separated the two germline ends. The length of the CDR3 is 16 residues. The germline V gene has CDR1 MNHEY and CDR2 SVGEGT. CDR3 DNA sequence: TGTGCCAGCAGTTGGACCGGGGGGCCGAACACCGGGGAGCTGTTTTTT. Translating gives CASSWTGGPNTGELFF.

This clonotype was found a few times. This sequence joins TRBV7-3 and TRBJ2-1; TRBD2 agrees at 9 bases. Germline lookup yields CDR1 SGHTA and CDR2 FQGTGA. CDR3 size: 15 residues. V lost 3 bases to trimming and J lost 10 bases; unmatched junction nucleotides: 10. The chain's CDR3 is CASSFLAGDVREQFF. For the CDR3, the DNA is TGTGCCAGCAGCTTTTTAGCGGGGGACGTCAGGGAGCAGTTCTTC.

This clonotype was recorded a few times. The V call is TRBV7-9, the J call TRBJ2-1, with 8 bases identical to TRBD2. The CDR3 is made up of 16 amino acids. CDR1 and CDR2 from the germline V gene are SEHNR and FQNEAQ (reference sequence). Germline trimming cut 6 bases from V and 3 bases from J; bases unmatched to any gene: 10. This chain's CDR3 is CASSSPAGVSYNEQFF. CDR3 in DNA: TGTGCCAGCAGTTCTCCAGCGGGAGTCAGCTACAATGAGCAGTTCTTC.

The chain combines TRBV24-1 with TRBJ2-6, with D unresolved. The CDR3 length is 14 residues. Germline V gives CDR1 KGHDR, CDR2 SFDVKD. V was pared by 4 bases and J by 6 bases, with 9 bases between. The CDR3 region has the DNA TGTGCCACCAGTGAATCTGACACGGCCAACGTCCTGACTTTC. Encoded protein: CATSESDTANVLTF.

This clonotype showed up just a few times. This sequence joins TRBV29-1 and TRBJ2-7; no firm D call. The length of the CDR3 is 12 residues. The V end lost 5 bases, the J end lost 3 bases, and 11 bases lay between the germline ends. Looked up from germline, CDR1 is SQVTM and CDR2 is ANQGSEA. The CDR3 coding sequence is TGCAGCGTTCCCGGCTCCGACTACGAGCAGTACTTC. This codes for CSVPGSDYEQYF.

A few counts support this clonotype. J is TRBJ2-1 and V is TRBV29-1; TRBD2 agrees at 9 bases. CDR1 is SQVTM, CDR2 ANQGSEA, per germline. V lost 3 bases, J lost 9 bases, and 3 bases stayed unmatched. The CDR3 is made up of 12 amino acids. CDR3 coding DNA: TGCAGCGTTGAGGGACTAGCCCCTGAGCAGTTCTTC. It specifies CSVEGLAPEQFF.

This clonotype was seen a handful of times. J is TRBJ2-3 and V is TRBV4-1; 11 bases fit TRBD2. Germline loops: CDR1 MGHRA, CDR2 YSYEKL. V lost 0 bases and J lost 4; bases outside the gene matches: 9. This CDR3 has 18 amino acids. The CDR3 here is CASSQDSLAGGPADTQYF. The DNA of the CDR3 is TGCGCCAGCAGCCAAGATTCCCTAGCGGGGGGCCCCGCAGATACGCAGTATTTT.

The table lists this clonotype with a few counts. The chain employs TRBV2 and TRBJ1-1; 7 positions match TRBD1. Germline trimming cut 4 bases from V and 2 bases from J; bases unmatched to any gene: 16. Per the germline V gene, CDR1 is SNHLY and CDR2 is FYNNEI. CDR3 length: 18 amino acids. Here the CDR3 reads CASSVDPLSGTANTEAFF. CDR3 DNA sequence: TGTGCCAGCAGTGTCGACCCCCTAAGCGGGACAGCTAACACTGAAGCTTTCTTT.

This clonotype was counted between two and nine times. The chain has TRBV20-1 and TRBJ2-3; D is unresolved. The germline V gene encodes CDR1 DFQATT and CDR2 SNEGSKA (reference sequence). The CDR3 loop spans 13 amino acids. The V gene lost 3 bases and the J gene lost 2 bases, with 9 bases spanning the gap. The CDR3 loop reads CSASFPNTDTQYF. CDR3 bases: TGCAGTGCTAGCTTCCCCAACACAGATACGCAGTATTTT.

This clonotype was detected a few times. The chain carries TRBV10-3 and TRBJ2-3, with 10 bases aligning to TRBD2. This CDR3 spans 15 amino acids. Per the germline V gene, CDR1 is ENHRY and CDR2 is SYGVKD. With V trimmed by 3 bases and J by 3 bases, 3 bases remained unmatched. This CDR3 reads CAISETSGDTDTQYF. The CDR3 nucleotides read TGTGCCATCAGTGAAACTAGCGGGGATACAGATACGCAGTATTTT.

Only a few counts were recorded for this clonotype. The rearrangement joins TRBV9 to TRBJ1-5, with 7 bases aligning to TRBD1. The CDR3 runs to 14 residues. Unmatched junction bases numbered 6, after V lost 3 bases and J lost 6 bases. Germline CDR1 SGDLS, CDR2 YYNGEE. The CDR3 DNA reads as TGTGCCAGCAGCGAAAGACAGGGTAGTCAGCCCCAGCATTTT. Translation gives CASSERQGSQPQHF.

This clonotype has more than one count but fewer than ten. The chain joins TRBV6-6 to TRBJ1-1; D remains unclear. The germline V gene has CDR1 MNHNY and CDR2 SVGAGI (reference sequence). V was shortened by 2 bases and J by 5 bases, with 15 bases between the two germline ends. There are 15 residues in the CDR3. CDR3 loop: CASSYPGGKETEAFF. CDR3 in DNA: TGTGCCAGCAGTTACCCAGGTGGAAAGGAGACTGAAGCTTTCTTT.

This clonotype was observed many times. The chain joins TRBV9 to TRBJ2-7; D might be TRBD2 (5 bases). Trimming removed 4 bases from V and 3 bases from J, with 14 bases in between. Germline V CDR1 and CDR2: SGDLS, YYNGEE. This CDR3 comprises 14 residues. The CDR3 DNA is TGTGCCAGCAGCCAGGACTCGGCAGGCTACGAGCAGTACTTC. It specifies CASSQDSAGYEQYF.

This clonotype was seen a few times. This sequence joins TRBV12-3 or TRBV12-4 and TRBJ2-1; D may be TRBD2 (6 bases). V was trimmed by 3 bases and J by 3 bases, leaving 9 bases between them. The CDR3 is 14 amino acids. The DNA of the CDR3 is TGTGCCAGCAGTTTCTCTAGCGTCTACAATGAGCAGTTCTTC. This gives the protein CASSFSSVYNEQFF.

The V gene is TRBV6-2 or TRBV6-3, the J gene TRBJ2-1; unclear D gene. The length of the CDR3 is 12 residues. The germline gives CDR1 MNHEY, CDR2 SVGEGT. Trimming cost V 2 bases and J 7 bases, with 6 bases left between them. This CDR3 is CASSYLGNEQFF. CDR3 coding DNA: TGTGCCAGCAGTTACCTGGGAAATGAGCAGTTCTTC.

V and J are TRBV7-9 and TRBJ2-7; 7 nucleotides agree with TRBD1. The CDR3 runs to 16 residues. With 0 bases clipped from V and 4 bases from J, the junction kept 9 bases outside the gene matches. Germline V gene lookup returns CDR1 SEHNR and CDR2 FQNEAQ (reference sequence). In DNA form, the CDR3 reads TGTGCCAGCAGCTTAGCCCCCGGGACAGAAGAATACGAGCAGTACTTC. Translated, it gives CASSLAPGTEEYEQYF.

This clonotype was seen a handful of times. Written as DNA, the CDR3 is TGTGCCATCAGTGGACCGGGGACAGGGGTCAACTATGGCTACACCTTC. Its protein is CAISGPGTGVNYGYTF. The V call is TRBV10-3, the J call TRBJ1-2; 10 positions match TRBD1. Germline V gene sequence: CDR1 ENHRY, CDR2 SYGVKD. The CDR3 runs to 16 residues. The V and J ends lost 4 bases and 2 bases, in that order; junction bases with no gene match: 7.

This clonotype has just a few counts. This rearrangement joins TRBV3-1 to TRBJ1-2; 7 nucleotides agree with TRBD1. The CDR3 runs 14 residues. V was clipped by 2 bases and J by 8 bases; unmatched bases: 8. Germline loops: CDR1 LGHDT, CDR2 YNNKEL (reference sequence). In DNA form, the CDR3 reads TGTGCCAGCAGCCAACCGGGACAGACATTCGGCTACACCTTC. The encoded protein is CASSQPGQTFGYTF.

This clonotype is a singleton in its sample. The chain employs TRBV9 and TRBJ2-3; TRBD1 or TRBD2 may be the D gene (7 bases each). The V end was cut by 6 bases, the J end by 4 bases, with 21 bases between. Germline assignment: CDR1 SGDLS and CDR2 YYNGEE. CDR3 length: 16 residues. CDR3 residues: CASTQGRGLSADTQYF. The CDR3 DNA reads TGTGCCAGCACCCAGGGGAGGGGGCTCTCGGCAGATACGCAGTATTTT.

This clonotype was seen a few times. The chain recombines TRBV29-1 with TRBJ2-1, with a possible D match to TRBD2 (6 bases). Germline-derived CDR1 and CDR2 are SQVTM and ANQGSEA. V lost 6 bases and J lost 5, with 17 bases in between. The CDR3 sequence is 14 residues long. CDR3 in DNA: TGCAGCGTGGAGGGAATCACAGTCAACAATGAGCAGTTCTTC. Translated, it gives CSVEGITVNNEQFF.